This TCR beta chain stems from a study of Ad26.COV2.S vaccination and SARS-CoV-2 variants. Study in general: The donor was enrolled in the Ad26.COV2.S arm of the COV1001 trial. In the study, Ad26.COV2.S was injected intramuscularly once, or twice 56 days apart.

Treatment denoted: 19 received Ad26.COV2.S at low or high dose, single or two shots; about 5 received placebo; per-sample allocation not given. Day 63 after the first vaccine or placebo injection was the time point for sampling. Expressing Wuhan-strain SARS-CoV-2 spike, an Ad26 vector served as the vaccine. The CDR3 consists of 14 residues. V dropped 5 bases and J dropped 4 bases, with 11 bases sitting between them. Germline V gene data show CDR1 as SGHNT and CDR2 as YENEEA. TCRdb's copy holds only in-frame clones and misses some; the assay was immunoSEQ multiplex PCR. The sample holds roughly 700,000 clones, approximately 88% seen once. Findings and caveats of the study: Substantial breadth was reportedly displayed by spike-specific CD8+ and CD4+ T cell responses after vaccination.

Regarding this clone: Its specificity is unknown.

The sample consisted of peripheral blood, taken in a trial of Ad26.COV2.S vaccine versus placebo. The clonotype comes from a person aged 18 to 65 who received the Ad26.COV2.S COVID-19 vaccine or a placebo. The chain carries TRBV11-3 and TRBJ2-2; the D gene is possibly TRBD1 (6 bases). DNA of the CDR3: TGTGCCAGCAGCCGGGGACAAGCCACCGGGGAGCTGTTTTTT. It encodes CASSRGQATGELFF. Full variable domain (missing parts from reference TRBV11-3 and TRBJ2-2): EAGVVQSPRYKIIEKKQPVAFWCNPISGHNTLYWYLQNLGQGPELLIRYENEEAVDDSQLPKDRFSAERLKGVDSTLKIQPAELGDSAVYLCASSRGQATGELFFGEGSRLTVL.